This is a list of T cell receptor beta chains from one sample in a study of T-cell memory formation after mild COVID-19. TCRdb used MiXCR to reprocess the 5' RACE reads, holding one entry per CDR3 protein. The sample consists of about half a million distinct CDR3 sequences, approximately 18% of them appearing once. Source material: PBMCs or a T cell subset sorted from them (not recorded which). These receptors came from an adult woman who had mild COVID-19 (a few samples of this study predate the infection). Cell type and time point are not known. The CDR3 runs from the conserved cysteine through the conserved F or W. A D gene is named only where the DNA matches it firmly. Rows give clone size only sometimes, using once, few, many, or a class for an expanded clone.

>TRBV20-1|many|.|TRBJ1-1
TGCAGTGCGGATAAAGGGGGGGCGGATACTGAAGCTTTCTTT
CSADKGGADTEAFF
>TRBV12-3/TRBV12-4|few|.|TRBJ1-3
TGTGCCAGCACTTTGGCAGGGACCTCTGGAAACACCATATATTTT
CASTLAGTSGNTIYF
>TRBV29-1|.|.|TRBJ1-1
TGCAGCGTTTACCGGACCACGAACACTGAAGCTTTCTTT
CSVYRTTNTEAFF
>TRBV24-1|.|TRBD2|TRBJ2-7
TGTGCCACCAGTGAATCGGGACTAGGCTCCTACGAGCAGTACTTC
CATSESGLGSYEQYF
>TRBV5-1|few|.|TRBJ2-4
TGCGCCAGCAGCTTGGACATCTTAGCCAAAAACATTCAGTACTTC
CASSLDILAKNIQYF
>TRBV2|many|.|TRBJ2-3
TGTGCCAGCAGTGCGCTGGGCACAGATACGCAGTATTTT
CASSALGTDTQYF
>TRBV30|.|.|TRBJ2-6
TGTGCCTGGAGTGTGGGTGGCTCTGGGGCCAACGTCATGACTTTC
CAWSVGGSGANVMTF
>TRBV30|few|TRBD2|TRBJ2-1
TGTGCCTGGAGTCCCCAGGGACTAGCGGGGTTGTACAATGAGCAGTTCTTC
CAWSPQGLAGLYNEQFF
>TRBV12-3/TRBV12-4|.|.|TRBJ1-1
TGTGCCAGCAGACTCCAAGGCGTCACTGAAGCTTTCTTT
CASRLQGVTEAFF
>TRBV20-1|.|.|TRBJ2-1
TGCAGTGCTAGATCCTCCTCTAGTCCCCTATACAATGAGCAGTTCTTC
CSARSSSSPLYNEQFF
>TRBV6-5|many|TRBD1|TRBJ2-7
TGTGCCAGCAGCTTCGGACAGGGGTCCTACGAGCAGTACTTC
CASSFGQGSYEQYF
>TRBV30|.|TRBD1|TRBJ2-1
TGTGCCTGGAGTGTACCCGGGACAGGGAAAATCTTC
CAWSVPGTGKIF
>TRBV3-1|few|.|TRBJ2-5
TGTGCCAGCAGCCAAGATTGGGCAGGGAGGGAGACCCAGTACTTC
CASSQDWAGRETQYF
>TRBV5-1|.|.|TRBJ2-5
TGCGCCAGCAGCTTATGGGGGGAGACAGGATCCGCCCAGTACTTC
CASSLWGETGSAQYF
>TRBV20-1|few|.|TRBJ2-1
TGCAGTGCCGAAATAGGGGGGTACTACTACAATGAGCAGTTCTTC
CSAEIGGYYYNEQFF
>TRBV11-3|few|TRBD2|TRBJ2-1
TGTGCCAGCAGCTTAGCCCTAGGGGCTAGCGGGAGTCGGTTCTTC
CASSLALGASGSRFF
>TRBV14|.|TRBD1|TRBJ2-2
TGTGCCAGCAGCCAAAAGAGGACAGGGAACACCGGGGAGCTGTTTTTT
CASSQKRTGNTGELFF
>TRBV6-5|.|.|TRBJ1-6
TGTGCCAGCAGTACTAAGTTCGGAAATTCACCCCTCCACTTT
CASSTKFGNSPLHF
>TRBV14|few|.|TRBJ1-4
TGTGCCAGCAGCCATGCCGGGACTCCGAATGAAAAACTGTTTTTT
CASSHAGTPNEKLFF
>TRBV6-1|.|.|TRBJ1-2
TGTGCCAGCAGTTCCCATCCAAGGGGGGACGGGAACTATGGCTACACCTTC
CASSSHPRGDGNYGYTF
>TRBV4-3|few|.|TRBJ2-3
TGCGCCAGCAGCCCGATGTTAGGAACTAGCACAGATACGCAGTATTTT
CASSPMLGTSTDTQYF
>TRBV6-5|few|.|TRBJ2-7
TGTGCCAGCACCGAGACAGGAGGTAGTTTCTACGAGCAGTACTTC
CASTETGGSFYEQYF
>TRBV7-8|few|.|TRBJ2-3
TGTGCCAGCAGCTTAGGACTTGGTCCAGATACGCAGTATTTT
CASSLGLGPDTQYF